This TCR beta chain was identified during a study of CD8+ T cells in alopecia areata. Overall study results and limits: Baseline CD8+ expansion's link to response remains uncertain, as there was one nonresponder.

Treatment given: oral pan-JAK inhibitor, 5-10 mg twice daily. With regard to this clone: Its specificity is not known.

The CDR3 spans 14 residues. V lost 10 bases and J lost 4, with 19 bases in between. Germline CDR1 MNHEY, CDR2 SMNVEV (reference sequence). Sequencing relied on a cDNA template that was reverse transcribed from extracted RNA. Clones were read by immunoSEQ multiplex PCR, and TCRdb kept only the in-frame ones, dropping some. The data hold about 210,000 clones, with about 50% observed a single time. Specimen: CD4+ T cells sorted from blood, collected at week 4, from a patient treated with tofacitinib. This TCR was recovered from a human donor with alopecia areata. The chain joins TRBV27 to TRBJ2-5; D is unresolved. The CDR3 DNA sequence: TGTGCCACCCGAGTGCCGGGCCTCCTAGAGACCCAGTACTTC. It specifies CATRVPGLLETQYF.